The 10 T cell receptor beta chains in this list originate from one sample, sequenced in a study of T cells in localized non-small cell lung cancer. Only in-frame clones appear in the TCRdb table, and some are missing; sequencing was by immunoSEQ multiplex PCR. The data show tens of thousands of clones, less than 90% seen once. The sample was peripheral blood, taken before any cancer treatment. The receptors stem from a male donor at least 60 years old with stage I lung adenocarcinoma.

The chain links TRBV7-9 to TRBJ2-5; D is ambiguous. The CDR3 has 14 amino acids. Per germline, CDR1 SEHNR and CDR2 FQNEAQ (reference sequence). V was clipped by 1 base and J by 1 base, with 7 bases between them. The DNA for the CDR3 is TGTGCCAGCAGCTTAGTTGGCAGCCAAGAGACCCAGTACTTC. This gives the protein CASSLVGSQETQYF.

With respect to this clone: At one boundary the junction diverges from the germline segment, which might be a read error. The V and J genes are TRBV10-3 and TRBJ2-6; the D gene is possibly TRBD1 (6 bases). Germline V gives CDR1 ENHRY, CDR2 SYGVKD. The CDR3 spans 15 residues. Here the CDR3 reads CAISESNDLQGSKAF. Written as DNA, the CDR3 is TGTGCCATCAGTGAGTCAAACGACCTACAGGGAAGTAAGGCTTTC.

V and J are TRBV7-2 and TRBJ1-5; D may be TRBD1 (5 bases). Germline CDR1 and CDR2: SGHTA and FQGNSA. The CDR3 sequence is 14 residues long. Trimming stripped 5 bases from V and 4 bases from J, with 12 bases between. The CDR3 region is CASSTGHLNQPQHF. The CDR3 DNA reads as TGTGCCAGCAGCACTGGACATCTTAATCAGCCCCAGCATTTT.

The chain uses TRBV28 and TRBJ1-1; tentative D call: TRBD1 (6 bases). The V end lost 1 base, the J end lost 1 base, and 16 bases lay between the germline ends. The germline V gene has CDR1 MDHEN and CDR2 SYDVKM. CDR3 size: 17 residues. The CDR3 region is CASSLFLSGATNTEAFF. In nucleotides, the CDR3 is TGTGCCAGCAGTTTATTTCTTTCGGGGGCCACGAACACTGAAGCTTTCTTT. Together with reference TRBV28 and TRBJ1-1, the CDR3 gives the full variable domain: DVKVTQSSRYLVKRTGEKVFLECVQDMDHENMFWYRQDPGLGLRLIYFSYDVKMKEKGDIPEGYSVSREKKERFSLILESASTNQTSMYLCASSLFLSGATNTEAFFGQGTRLTVV.

The V call is TRBV27, the J call TRBJ1-2; 7 bases agree with TRBD1. Germline V gene sequence: CDR1 MNHEY, CDR2 SMNVEV (reference sequence). The CDR3 length is 13 residues. J gave up 8 bases and V 5 bases, and 8 bases lay outside the gene matches. Here the CDR3 reads CASSAQGEGGYTF. The CDR3, as DNA: TGTGCCAGCAGTGCCCAGGGGGAAGGAGGCTACACCTTC.

J is TRBJ1-1 and V is TRBV6-8; 7 bases agree with TRBD1. Losses at the gene ends were 2 bases for V and 1 base for J; bases not matched to a gene: 7. This CDR3 comprises 16 residues. Germline values: CDR1 MNHGY, CDR2 SAAAGT. CDR3 coding DNA: TGTGCCAGCAGTTACCCCGGGACAGTGACGAACACTGAAGCTTTCTTT. Residues: CASSYPGTVTNTEAFF.

This clone came up once. The rearrangement joins TRBV21-1 to TRBJ2-1; TRBD2 reflects the table's D call only, with no check against the DNA. TRBV21-1 is flagged as a pseudogene. The CDR3 has 12 residues. CDR3 sequence: CASSKNRLPRFF. The CDR3 DNA reads TGTGCCAGCAGCAAGAATAGACTCCCGCGGTTCTTC.

The chain couples TRBV7-6 to TRBJ2-3, with D maybe TRBD2 (5 bases). CDR1 is SGHVS, CDR2 FNYEAQ, per germline. Trimming stripped 0 bases from V and 1 base from J, with 5 bases between. CDR3 length: 14 amino acids. CDR3 in DNA: TGTGCCAGCAGCTTAGCCGGGGGCACAGATACGCAGTATTTT. Translation gives CASSLAGGTDTQYF.

The V and J genes are TRBV2 and TRBJ1-6; TRBD1 aligns across 7 bases. CDR3 length: 15 amino acids. The germline CDR1 and CDR2 sequences are SNHLY and FYNNEI. The V segment lost 7 bases and the J segment 0 bases; nucleotides outside the gene matches: 3. The CDR3 loop is CASIGTASYNSPLHF. CDR3 sequence (DNA): TGTGCCAGCATTGGGACAGCCTCCTATAATTCACCCCTCCACTTT.

The chain is built from TRBV4-3 and TRBJ1-1; D ambiguous. Trimming removed 1 base from V and 7 bases from J, with 16 bases in between. Germline CDR1 is LGHNA and CDR2 is YSLEER. This CDR3 comprises 15 residues. CDR3 residues: CASSQGRWGSGEAFF. The CDR3, as DNA: TGCGCCAGCAGCCAAGGGCGGTGGGGAAGTGGTGAAGCTTTCTTT.